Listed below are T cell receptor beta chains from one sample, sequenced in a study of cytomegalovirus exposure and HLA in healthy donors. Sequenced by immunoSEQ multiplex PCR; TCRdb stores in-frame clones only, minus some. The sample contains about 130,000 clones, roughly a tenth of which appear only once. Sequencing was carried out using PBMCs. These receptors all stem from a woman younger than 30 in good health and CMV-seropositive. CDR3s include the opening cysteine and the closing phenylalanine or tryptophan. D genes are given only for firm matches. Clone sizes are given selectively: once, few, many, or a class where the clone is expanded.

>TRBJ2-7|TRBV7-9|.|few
CASSAGVIPYEQYF
TGTGCCAGCAGCGCAGGGGTCATACCCTACGAGCAGTACTTC
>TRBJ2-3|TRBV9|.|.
CASSPDYLTDTQYF
TGTGCCAGCAGCCCCGACTACCTCACAGATACGCAGTATTTT
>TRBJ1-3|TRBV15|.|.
CATSSGGGNTIYF
TGTGCCACCAGCAGCGGGGGTGGAAACACCATATATTTT
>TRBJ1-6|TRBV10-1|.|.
CASSKDRDSPLHF
TGCGCCAGCTCCAAAGACCGGGATTCACCCCTCCACTTT
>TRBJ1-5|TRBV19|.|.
CASSMGGQDNQPQHF
TGTGCCAGTAGTATGGGTGGGCAGGATAATCAGCCCCAGCATTTT
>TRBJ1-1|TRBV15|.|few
CATKGRGSMNTEAFF
TGTGCCACCAAGGGGCGGGGGAGCATGAACACTGAAGCTTTCTTT
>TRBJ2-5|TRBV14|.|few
CASSQGRRGHEETQYF
TGTGCCAGCAGCCAAGGTCGAAGGGGACACGAAGAGACCCAGTACTTC
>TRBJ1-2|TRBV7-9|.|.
CASSLGRVGGYTF
TGTGCCAGCAGCTTAGGCAGGGTGGGTGGCTACACCTTC
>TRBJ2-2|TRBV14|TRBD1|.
CASSQGTGGTGELFF
TGTGCCAGCAGCCAAGGGACAGGGGGGACCGGGGAGCTGTTTTTT
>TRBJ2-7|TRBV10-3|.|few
CATRDTNSYEQYF
TGTGCCACCAGGGACACAAACTCCTACGAGCAGTACTTC
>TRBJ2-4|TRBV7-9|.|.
CASTAGGIQYF
TGTGCCAGCACCGCCGGCGGCATTCAGTACTTC
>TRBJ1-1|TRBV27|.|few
CASRQGNTEAFF
TGTGCCAGCAGACAGGGGAACACTGAAGCTTTCTTT
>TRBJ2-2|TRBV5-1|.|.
CASSLSGRDTGELFF
TGCGCCAGCAGCTTGTCCGGGAGAGACACCGGGGAGCTGTTTTTT
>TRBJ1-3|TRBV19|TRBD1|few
CATQGTAGNTIYF
TGTGCCACCCAAGGGACAGCTGGAAACACCATATATTTT
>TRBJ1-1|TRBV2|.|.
CATIPEKGDEAFF
TGTGCCACGATCCCCGAAAAGGGAGATGAAGCTTTCTTT
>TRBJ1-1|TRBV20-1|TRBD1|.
CSAPRGQEAFF
TGCAGTGCCCCAAGGGGGCAGGAGGCTTTCTTT
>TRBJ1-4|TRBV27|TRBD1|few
CASSSTGAGEKLFF
TGTGCCAGCAGTTCGACAGGGGCCGGGGAAAAACTGTTTTTT
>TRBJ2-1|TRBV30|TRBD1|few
CAWGQRPQGDEQFF
TGTGCCTGGGGACAGCGGCCCCAGGGGGATGAGCAGTTCTTC
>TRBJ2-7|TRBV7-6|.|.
CASSPAEGSYEQYF
TGTGCCAGCAGCCCAGCGGAAGGGTCTTACGAGCAGTACTTC
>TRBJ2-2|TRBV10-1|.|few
CASRQGFTGELFF
TGCGCCAGCAGACAGGGTTTTACCGGGGAGCTGTTTTTT
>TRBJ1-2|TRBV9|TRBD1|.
CASSAMTGVYGYTF
TGTGCCAGCAGCGCCATGACAGGGGTTTATGGCTACACCTTC
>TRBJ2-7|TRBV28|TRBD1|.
CASSSTGGSYEQYF
TGTGCCAGCAGTTCTACAGGGGGTTCCTACGAGCAGTACTTC
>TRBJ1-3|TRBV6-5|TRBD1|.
CASSSGQAVIYF
TGTGCCAGCAGTTCCGGACAGGCGGTCATATATTTT
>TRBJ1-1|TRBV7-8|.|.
CASRAGRPNTEAFF
TGCGCCAGCAGGGCGGGACGGCCTAACACTGAAGCTTTCTTT
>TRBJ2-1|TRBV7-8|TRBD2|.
CASSLVVGGTSGYNEQFF
TGTGCCAGCAGCTTAGTGGTGGGTGGGACTAGCGGCTACAATGAGCAGTTCTTC
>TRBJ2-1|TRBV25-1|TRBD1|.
CASSESWGQVRREQFF
TGTGCCAGCAGTGAATCTTGGGGACAGGTAAGACGGGAGCAGTTCTTC
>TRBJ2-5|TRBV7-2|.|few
CASSLIPDAIRGAQYF
TGTGCCAGCAGCCTCATCCCCGACGCAATCCGCGGGGCCCAGTACTTC
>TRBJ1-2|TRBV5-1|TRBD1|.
CASSSFPAGGDGYTF
TGCGCCAGCAGCTCCTTCCCGGCAGGGGGTGACGGCTACACCTTC
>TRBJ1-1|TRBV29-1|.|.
CSGGLNTEAFF
TGCAGCGGGGGCCTGAACACTGAAGCTTTCTTT
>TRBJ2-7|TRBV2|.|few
CASSEGSGGSYEQYF
TGTGCCAGCAGTGAAGGTTCAGGTGGCTCCTACGAGCAGTACTTC
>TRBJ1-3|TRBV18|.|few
CASSPTLLVSVDSGNTIYF
TGTGCCAGCTCACCTACCCTCTTGGTCTCGGTCGACTCTGGAAACACCATATATTTT
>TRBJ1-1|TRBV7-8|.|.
CASSPVVMNTEAFF
TGTGCCAGCAGCCCCGTCGTAATGAACACTGAAGCTTTCTTT
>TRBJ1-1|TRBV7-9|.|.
CASSPSGARLEAFF
TGTGCCAGCAGCCCCTCCGGAGCTCGGTTGGAAGCTTTCTTT
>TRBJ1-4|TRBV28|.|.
CASSPVGEGGAANEKLFF
TGTGCCAGCAGCCCCGTAGGGGAAGGTGGCGCTGCTAATGAAAAACTGTTTTTT
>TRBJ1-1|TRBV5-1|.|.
CASSLMANTEAFF
TGCGCCAGCAGCTTGATGGCGAACACTGAAGCTTTCTTT
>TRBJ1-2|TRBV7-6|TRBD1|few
CASSLADRGGYGYTF
TGTGCCAGCAGCTTAGCGGACAGGGGAGGCTATGGCTACACCTTC
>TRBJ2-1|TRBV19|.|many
CASTIYGGYDEQFF
TGTGCCAGTACGATTTACGGCGGCTACGATGAGCAGTTCTTC
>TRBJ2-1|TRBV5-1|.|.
CASSLSGSYNEQFF
TGCGCCAGCAGCCTAAGCGGGTCCTACAATGAGCAGTTCTTC
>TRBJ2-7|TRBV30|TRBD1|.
CAWTGQVWNEQYF
TGTGCCTGGACGGGACAGGTGTGGAACGAGCAGTACTTC
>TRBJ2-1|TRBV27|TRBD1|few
CASSPIPDRGNEQFF
TGTGCCAGCAGCCCAATCCCCGACAGGGGGAATGAGCAGTTCTTC
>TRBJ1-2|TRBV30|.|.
CAWSPSGGGGYTF
TGTGCCTGGAGTCCATCGGGGGGTGGCGGCTACACCTTC
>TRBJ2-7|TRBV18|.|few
CASSRDREQYF
TGTGCCAGCTCCAGGGATCGCGAGCAGTACTTC
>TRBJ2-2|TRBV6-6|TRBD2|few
CASSPSGPNTGELFF
TGTGCCAGCAGCCCTAGCGGGCCGAACACCGGGGAGCTGTTTTTT
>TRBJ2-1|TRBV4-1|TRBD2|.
CASSQWGTGLASYNEQFF
TGCGCCAGCAGCCAATGGGGAACGGGACTAGCATCCTACAATGAGCAGTTCTTC
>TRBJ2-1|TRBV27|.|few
CASSLSIPPGEQFF
TGTGCCAGCAGTTTATCGATACCCCCGGGTGAGCAGTTCTTC
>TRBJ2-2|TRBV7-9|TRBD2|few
CASSFPLGTRSIDTGELFF
TGTGCCAGCAGCTTCCCCCTAGGGACTAGATCAATCGACACCGGGGAGCTGTTTTTT
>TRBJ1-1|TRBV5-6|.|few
CASSFVGGGNTEAFF
TGTGCCAGCAGCTTCGTGGGGGGGGGAAATACTGAAGCTTTCTTT
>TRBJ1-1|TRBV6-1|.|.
CASTTGNFVGEAFF
TGTGCCAGCACCACCGGGAACTTTGTCGGGGAAGCTTTCTTT
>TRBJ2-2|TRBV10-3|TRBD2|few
CAISPGLAGGSTGELFF
TGTGCCATCAGTCCCGGACTAGCGGGAGGGAGCACCGGGGAGCTGTTTTTT
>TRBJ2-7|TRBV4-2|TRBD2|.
CASSQDLAGGYEQYF
TGTGCCAGCAGCCAAGATCTAGCGGGAGGGTACGAGCAGTACTTC